A single T cell receptor (beta chain) is shown here with its context. This clonotype has a count of ten or more. It lacks a known antigen. Within one base of it there is no much larger clone, and no base qualities were kept. Taken with the paper, the label for time point translates to: before trial treatment. The donors took part in RACIN, a single-arm, phase I, dose-escalation trial that combined nivolumab, ipilimumab, aspirin, low-dose cyclophosphamide and low-dose radiotherapy. Patients were eligible if they had advanced solid tumors that were TIL-negative. Cut back by 2 bases and 4 bases, the V and J ends lie 11 bases apart. Per the germline V gene (reference sequence), GTSNPN is the CDR1 and SVGIG is the CDR2. The CDR3 numbers 14 residues from cysteine through phenylalanine. Just CDR3 DNA is preserved here, 42 bases in frame from base 1. For sequencing, an Illumina HiSeq 2500 was employed. Superscript III and a set of TRAV- and TRBV-specific primers were used to synthesize first-strand cDNA, so that both TCRalpha and TCRbeta chains were covered. A roughly 19-cycle PCR with Phusion amplified the TCRs, pairing a constant-region primer with the adapter that was attached to the V primers. Isolated mRNA was amplified with the MessageAmp II aRNA Amplification Kit, using a roughly 15-hour in vitro transcription at 37°C. The Dynabeads mRNA DIRECT Purification Kit was used to isolate mRNA for TCR sequencing. Indexed Illumina adapters were added in a second Phusion PCR of 25 cycles, after which AMPure XP beads were used to purify the products. On the authors' methods: Custom Perl scripts were used to pool TCR sequences that encoded the same protein, to remove out-of-frame sequences, and to calculate the abundance of each clonotype. TCR sequences supported by only a single read were excluded from analysis. Repertoire metrics included Shannon entropy, Gini index, clonality, richness, and frequency of TCRs shared between repertoires. The public reads were reanalyzed by TCRdb: fastp trimming at Q25, MiXCR alignment, in-frame beta chains only. Rows matching on CDR3 protein sequence are summarized as one entry with the most common DNA and genes. These V and J calls are TCRdb output, not the study's own analysis. This sample gives about 82,000 distinct CDR3 sequences in total; 18% of them show up just once. In total, the top ten clones hold less than 6% of the sample.

This entry belongs to a study of low-dose radiotherapy and immunotherapy resistance in tumors (dated 2022 in TCRdb). Regarding the complete study: In Cohort 1, each fraction delivered 0.5 Gy every 2 weeks, and the prescribed total PTV dose was 6.5 Gy. For Cohort 2, the dose was 1 Gy per fraction given every two weeks, adding up to 13 Gy in total across 26 weeks. Patients were given nivolumab as a 240 mg flat dose every two weeks and ipilimumab at 1 mg/kg every six weeks, with both drugs delivered intravenously. Cyclophosphamide 200 mg/m2 was administered intravenously every two weeks, one day before each radiation and immunotherapy administration. Starting on cycle 1 day 1, patients took 300 mg of aspirin by mouth once a day for four cycles. Trial participants were not randomized into treatment groups. Eight patients were included in the translational analysis, namely three from the first dose cohort plus the first five from the second dose cohort.

Sequenced here: PBMCs, sampled before treatment. In this chain, TRBV30 is recombined with TRBJ2-2; the D gene is unclear. The sequence was obtained from a male donor with prostate cancer. DNA sequence: TGTGCCTGGAGTTCCGGTGGGTTCACCGGGGAGCTGTTTTTT. Its protein product is CAWSSGGFTGELFF.